This is a list of T cell receptor beta chains from one sample in a study of cytomegalovirus exposure and HLA in healthy donors. Measured with immunoSEQ multiplex PCR; TCRdb has only the in-frame clones, and not every one. The repertoire holds over 250,000 clones, with 86% as singletons. Material for sequencing was PBMCs. The receptor source for this set is a man in his forties in good health and CMV-seropositive. The CDR3 runs from the conserved cysteine through the conserved F or W. The D gene is left open where the match is weak. Rows may omit the clone size; those that give it use once, few, many or a size class.

j_call d_call v_call clone_size cdr3_nt cdr3_aa
TRBJ2-1 TRBD2 TRBV5-6 once TGTGCCAGCAGTTTACTAGCGGGAGGCCTCTACAATGAGCAGTTCTTC CASSLLAGGLYNEQFF
TRBJ2-5 TRBD1 TRBV7-3 . TGTGCCAGCAGCTCCGCGACAGGGGAGGTGGAGACCCAGTACTTC CASSSATGEVETQYF
TRBJ1-2 TRBD1 TRBV27 . TGTGCCAGCAGTTCCCGGACAGGGAACTATGGCTACACCTTC CASSSRTGNYGYTF
TRBJ2-1 . TRBV5-1 . TGCGCCAGCAGCTTACGGGATCAGGGGGGTGAGCAGTTCTTC CASSLRDQGGEQFF
TRBJ2-2 . TRBV7-8 . TGTGCCAGCAGCTTTCTAGCGAGGAACACCGGGGAGCTGTTTTTT CASSFLARNTGELFF
TRBJ1-3 . TRBV28 once TGTGCCAGCAGTTTGGGGCGTTTCTCTGGAAACACCATATATTTT CASSLGRFSGNTIYF
TRBJ1-4 TRBD1 TRBV7-7 . TGTGCTAGCAGCTCCGGGACAGGGGTTGAAAAACTGTTTTTT CASSSGTGVEKLFF
TRBJ2-3 TRBD2 TRBV14 . TGTGCCAGCAGCCAGATCGGGACTAGGACAGATACGCAGTATTTT CASSQIGTRTDTQYF
TRBJ2-2 TRBD2 TRBV15 . TGTGCCACCAGCAGGGACGCGGGAGGTACCGGGGAGCTGTTTTTT CATSRDAGGTGELFF
TRBJ2-7 TRBD2 TRBV7-9 . TGTGCCAGCAGCCGAGGACTAGCGGGGTTCTACGAGCAGTACTTC CASSRGLAGFYEQYF
TRBJ2-5 . TRBV5-1 . TGCGCCAGCAGCGTGATAACCGGGACACAAGAGACCCAGTACTTC CASSVITGTQETQYF
TRBJ2-7 TRBD2 TRBV7-3 . TGTGCCAGCAGCTTCGGCGGGGGTGAGGCCTACGAGCAGTACTTC CASSFGGGEAYEQYF
TRBJ2-5 . TRBV5-4 . TGTGCCAGCAGCTTAGACTCCCTGAATGAGTACTTC CASSLDSLNEYF
TRBJ2-7 TRBD2 TRBV6-5 once TGTGCCAGCTCTGGAACTAGCGGAACCTACGAGCAGTACTTC CASSGTSGTYEQYF
TRBJ2-7 . TRBV5-6 . TGTGCCAGCAGCAACTACCAACTACACCACGAGCAGTACTTC CASSNYQLHHEQYF
TRBJ2-7 . TRBV7-9 . TGTTCCAGCAGCTTATCACCCCTTAGTCTCTACGAGCAGTACTTC CSSSLSPLSLYEQYF
TRBJ2-3 TRBD2 TRBV5-1 . TGCGCCAGCAGTCTAGCGGGAGGGGGGGATACGCAGTATTTT CASSLAGGGDTQYF
TRBJ2-7 TRBD2 TRBV7-3 . TGTGCCAGCAGTCTGAGCGGGGGGACCTCCTACGAGCAGTACTTC CASSLSGGTSYEQYF
TRBJ1-2 . TRBV28 . TGTGCCAGCAGTTTAAGATTGGGGGCCGACGGCTATGGCTACACCTTC CASSLRLGADGYGYTF
TRBJ2-2 TRBD1 TRBV28 . TGTGCCAGCAGTTCCCCGACAGGGGACGGCACCGGGGAGCTGTTTTTT CASSSPTGDGTGELFF